The sequence of this TCR beta chain was determined in a study of Graves' ophthalmopathy and Graves' hyperthyroidism. From germline, CDR1 is SGHRS and CDR2 YFSETQ. Trimming removed 6 bases from V and 1 base from J, with 13 bases in between. The CDR3 runs to 14 residues. RNA transcripts yielded amplified TCR beta CDR3 regions. HTBI-primed first-round RT-PCR preceded second-round multiplex PCR. One entry per CDR3 protein results from TCRdb running MiXCR on the multiplex PCR reads. The sample holds 620,000 or so distinct CDR3 sequences, around a fifth seen once. Many counts were recorded for this clonotype.

This TCR was recovered from a young woman with stable Graves' hyperthyroidism. Some clones in this sample may be carry-over from other donors' samples. The specimen was peripheral blood. This chain joins TRBV5-1 and TRBJ1-1; D remains unclear. CDR3 region: CASTPGRGNTEAFF. The CDR3, as DNA: TGCGCCAGCACCCCCGGGAGAGGGAACACTGAAGCTTTCTTT.